This TCR beta chain came from a study of OX40 agonist ivuxolimab in advanced cancers. Whole-study findings and limits: The mean number of expanded clones was higher in CD8+ T cells than in CD4+.

This CDR3 spans 14 amino acids. V was trimmed by 0 bases and J by 5 bases, leaving 9 bases between them. Germline values: CDR1 SGHDT, CDR2 YYEEEE. A note on this clone: The antigen is unknown.

Method: immunoSEQ multiplex PCR; TCRdb's copy keeps in-frame clones and lacks some. This sample carries 45,000 to 60,000 clones, roughly nine tenths of them seen once, and the ten largest clones take around 5%. This receptor was taken from an adult with an advanced solid tumor such as melanoma, head and neck, liver or kidney cancer. Sequences were derived from CD4+ or CD8+ T cells sorted from blood, sampled in a trial of the OX40 agonist ivuxolimab. V and J are TRBV5-6 and TRBJ2-1; no reliable D call. DNA of the CDR3: TGTGCCAGCAGCTTGGTTGGAGTCAACAATGAGCAGTTCTTC. Amino acids: CASSLVGVNNEQFF.